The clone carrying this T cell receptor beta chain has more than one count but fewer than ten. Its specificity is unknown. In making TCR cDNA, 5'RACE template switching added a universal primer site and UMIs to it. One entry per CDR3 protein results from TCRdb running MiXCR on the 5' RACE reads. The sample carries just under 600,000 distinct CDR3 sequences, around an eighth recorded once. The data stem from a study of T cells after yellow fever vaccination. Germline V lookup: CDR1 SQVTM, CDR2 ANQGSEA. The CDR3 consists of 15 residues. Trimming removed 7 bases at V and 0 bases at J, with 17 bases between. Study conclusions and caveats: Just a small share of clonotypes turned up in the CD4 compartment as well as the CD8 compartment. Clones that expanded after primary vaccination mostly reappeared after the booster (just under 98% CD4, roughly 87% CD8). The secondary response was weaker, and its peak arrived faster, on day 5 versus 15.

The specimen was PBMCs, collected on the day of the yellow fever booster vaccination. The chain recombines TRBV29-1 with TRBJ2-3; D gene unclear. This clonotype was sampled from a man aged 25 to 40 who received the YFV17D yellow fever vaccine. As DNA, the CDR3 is TGCAGCGGGGTACACGACCTGGGGAGCACAGATACGCAGTATTTT. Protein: CSGVHDLGSTDTQYF.